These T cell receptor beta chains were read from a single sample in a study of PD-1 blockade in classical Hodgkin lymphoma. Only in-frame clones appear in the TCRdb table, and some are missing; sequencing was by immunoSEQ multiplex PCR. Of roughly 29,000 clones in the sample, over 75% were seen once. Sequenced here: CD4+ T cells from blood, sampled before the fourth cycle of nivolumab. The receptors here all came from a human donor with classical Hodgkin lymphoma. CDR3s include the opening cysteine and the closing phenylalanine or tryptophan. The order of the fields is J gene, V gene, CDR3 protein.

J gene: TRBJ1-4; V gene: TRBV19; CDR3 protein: CASSRQGVEKLFF
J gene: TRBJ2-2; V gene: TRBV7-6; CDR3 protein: CASSYGTDNTGELFF
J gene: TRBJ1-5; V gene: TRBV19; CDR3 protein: CASRGMGDQPQHF
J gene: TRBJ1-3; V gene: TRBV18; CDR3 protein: CASSPVRGQGADSSGNTIYF
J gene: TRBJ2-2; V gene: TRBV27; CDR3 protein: CASSLVSTGELFF
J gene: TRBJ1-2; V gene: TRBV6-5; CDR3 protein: CASSYSGFDSGYTF
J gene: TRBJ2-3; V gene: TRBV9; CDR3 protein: CASSVWLGQGIADTQYF
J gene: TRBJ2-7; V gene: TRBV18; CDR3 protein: CASSPDSALPEQYF
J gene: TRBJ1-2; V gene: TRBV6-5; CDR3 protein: CASTRVGATVGYTF
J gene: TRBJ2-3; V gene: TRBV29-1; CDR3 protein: CSGSNRGLGWTDTQYF
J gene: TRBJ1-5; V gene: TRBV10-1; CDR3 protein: CASLRTAGFNQPQHF
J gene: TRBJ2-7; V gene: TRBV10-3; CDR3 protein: CAISVTGYEQYF
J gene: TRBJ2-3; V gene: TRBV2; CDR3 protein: CASSYSTDTQYF
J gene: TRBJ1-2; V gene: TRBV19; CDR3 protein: CASISDGYYGYTF
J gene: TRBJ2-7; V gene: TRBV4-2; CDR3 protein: CASSQDMGEQYF
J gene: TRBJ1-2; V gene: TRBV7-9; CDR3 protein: CAGSFGIYGYTF
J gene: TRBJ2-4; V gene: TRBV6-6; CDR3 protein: CASSPLAGGPNIQYF
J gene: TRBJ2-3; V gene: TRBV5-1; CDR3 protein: CASSDYPPGHQGRDTQYF
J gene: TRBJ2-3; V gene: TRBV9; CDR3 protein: CASSYSGFTDTQYF
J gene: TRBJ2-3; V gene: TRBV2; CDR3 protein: CASSDWGDTQYF
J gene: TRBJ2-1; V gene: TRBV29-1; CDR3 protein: CSVDSGASDINNEQFF
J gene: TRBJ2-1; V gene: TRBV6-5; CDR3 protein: CASSRWRGIEQFF
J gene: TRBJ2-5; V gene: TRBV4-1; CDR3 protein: CASSQDRAGGQETQYF
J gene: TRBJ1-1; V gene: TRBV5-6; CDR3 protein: CASSLLGTEAFF
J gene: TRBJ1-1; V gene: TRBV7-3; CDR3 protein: CASSLTRVTEAFF
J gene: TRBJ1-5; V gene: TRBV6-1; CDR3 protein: CASSFEDQPQHF
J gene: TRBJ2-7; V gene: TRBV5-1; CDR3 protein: CASYRDRWYF
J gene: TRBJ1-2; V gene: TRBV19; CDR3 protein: CASRQTGLDYGYTF
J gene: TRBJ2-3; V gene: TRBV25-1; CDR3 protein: CASSDSRGSDTQYF
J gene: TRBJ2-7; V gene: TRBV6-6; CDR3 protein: CASSPGPLEQYF
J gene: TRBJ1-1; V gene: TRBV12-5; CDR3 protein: CASGFPLSGTAFF
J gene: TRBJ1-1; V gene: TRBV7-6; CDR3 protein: CASSLGINTEAFF
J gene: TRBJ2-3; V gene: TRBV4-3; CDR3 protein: CASSNLGTDTQYF
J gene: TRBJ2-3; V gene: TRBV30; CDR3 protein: CAWSVMPGVTDTQYF
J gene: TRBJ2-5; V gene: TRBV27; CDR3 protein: CASSLDRVGETQYF
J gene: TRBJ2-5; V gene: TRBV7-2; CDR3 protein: CASNPGLAKETQYF
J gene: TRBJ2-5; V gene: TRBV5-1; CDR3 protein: CASSLTRQQETQYF
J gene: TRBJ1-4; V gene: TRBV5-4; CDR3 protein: CASSGRDGGKLFF
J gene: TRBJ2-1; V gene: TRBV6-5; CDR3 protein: CASSHKWEQFF
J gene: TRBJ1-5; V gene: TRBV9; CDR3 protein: CASSVRILSNQPQHF
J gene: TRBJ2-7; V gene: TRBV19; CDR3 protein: CASSNPLAGVSYEQYF
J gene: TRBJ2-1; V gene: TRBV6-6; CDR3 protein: CASIGGTPSYNEQFF
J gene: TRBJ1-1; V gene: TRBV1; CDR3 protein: CTSSQEWRRGAFF
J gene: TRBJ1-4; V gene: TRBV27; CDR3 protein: CASSPYPRDGGKLFF
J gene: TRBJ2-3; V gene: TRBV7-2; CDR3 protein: CASSSNLGTHTDTQYF
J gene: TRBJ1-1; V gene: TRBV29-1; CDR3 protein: CSARKGLWDTEAFF
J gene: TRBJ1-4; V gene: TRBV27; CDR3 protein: CASSFVGTGGVEGEKLFF
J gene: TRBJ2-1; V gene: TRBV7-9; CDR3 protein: CASSLYGNRGHEQFF
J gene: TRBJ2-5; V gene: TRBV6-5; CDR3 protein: CASSSQTGKETQYF